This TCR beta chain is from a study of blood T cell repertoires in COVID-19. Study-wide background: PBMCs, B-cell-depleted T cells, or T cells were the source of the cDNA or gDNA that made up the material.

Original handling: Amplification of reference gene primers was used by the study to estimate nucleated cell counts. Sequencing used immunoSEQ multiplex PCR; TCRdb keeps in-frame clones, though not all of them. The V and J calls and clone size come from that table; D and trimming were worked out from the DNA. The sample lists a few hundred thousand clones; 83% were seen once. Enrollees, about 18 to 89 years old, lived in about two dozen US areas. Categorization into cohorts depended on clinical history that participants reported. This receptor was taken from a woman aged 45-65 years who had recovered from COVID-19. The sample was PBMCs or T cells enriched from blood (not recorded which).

The CDR3 sequence: CASSTGDRPRPQHF. The CDR3 nucleotides read TGTGCCAGTAGTACCGGGGACAGGCCCCGGCCCCAGCATTTT. The chain links TRBV19 to TRBJ1-5, with 8 bases matching TRBD1. Unmatched junction bases numbered 8, after V lost 4 bases and J lost 9 bases. Per the germline V gene, CDR1 is LNHDA and CDR2 is SQIVND (reference sequence). The CDR3 runs to 14 residues.